The 32 T cell receptor beta chains below come from one sample, sequenced in a study of shared clonotypes between healthy human individuals. Generated by immunoSEQ multiplex PCR, the TCRdb table keeps only in-frame clones and is missing some. This sample has 450,000 to 650,000 clones, with around 81% found just once. Sequencing was carried out using PBMCs. The receptors come from a woman aged 40 to 50 in good health. Some clones in this sample may be carry-over from other donors' samples.

Of note for this clone: Other DNA sequences from this sample encode an identical CDR3 as well. The chain is built from TRBV5-1 and TRBJ1-4; D uncertain. Germline V gene data show CDR1 as SGHRS and CDR2 as YFSETQ. V lost 0 bases, J lost 0 bases, and 6 bases lay in between. This CDR3 is 15 amino acids long. The CDR3: CASSLAAATNEKLFF. CDR3 DNA sequence: TGCGCCAGCAGCTTGGCCGCTGCAACTAATGAAAAACTGTTTTTT.

This chain uses TRBV5-4 with TRBJ1-2; tentatively, D is TRBD1 (6 bases). Germline CDR1 reads SGHNT; CDR2 reads YYREEE (reference sequence). The length of the CDR3 is 15 residues. V was trimmed by 4 bases and J by 8 bases, leaving 21 bases between them. CDR3: CASSVPKQGPQGYTF. The DNA of the CDR3 is TGTGCCAGCAGCGTCCCGAAACAGGGTCCGCAGGGCTACACCTTC.

The table lists this clone with a count of one. The CDR3 loop is CASSLEAQPGYGYTF. CDR3 sequence (DNA): TGTGCCAGCAGCTTAGAGGCCCAGCCCGGTTATGGCTACACCTTC. The genes are TRBV7-2 and TRBJ1-2, with D unresolved. With 1 base removed from V and 5 bases from J, the gap between germline ends came to 14 bases. Germline CDR1 is SGHTA and CDR2 is FQGNSA. This CDR3 region has 15 residues.

This sequence joins TRBV6-5 and TRBJ1-1; D gene uncertain. CDR3 length: 13 amino acids. Germline CDR1 and CDR2: MNHEY and SVGAGI. V was cut by 2 bases and J by 3 bases, with 7 bases left in between. The CDR3 DNA reads as TGTGCCAGCAGTTACGGGCAGTACACTGAAGCTTTCTTT. It yields the protein CASSYGQYTEAFF.

This rearrangement joins TRBV7-2 to TRBJ1-2; tentatively, D is TRBD1 (5 bases). The CDR3 covers 13 residues. Germline assignment: CDR1 SGHTA and CDR2 FQGNSA. The V and J ends lost 3 bases and 3 bases respectively, with 8 bases between them. The CDR3 DNA reads TGTGCCAGCAGCTTGGTACAGGACTATGGCTACACCTTC. Translation: CASSLVQDYGYTF.

V is TRBV28 and J is TRBJ2-7; 9 bases line up with TRBD2. Per germline, CDR1 MDHEN and CDR2 SYDVKM. The CDR3 has 14 residues. The junction had 10 bases not matched to a gene; V was cut back by 7 bases and J by 6 bases. The CDR3 reads CASTSGGRASEQYF. The DNA of the CDR3 is TGTGCCAGCACCTCTGGCGGGAGGGCCTCCGAGCAGTACTTC.

In its sample, this clone was seen once. The chain employs TRBV28 and TRBJ2-3; weak D call: TRBD1 (5 bases). The V end was cut by 11 bases, the J end by 1 base, with 7 bases between. This CDR3 is 11 amino acids long. CDR1 and CDR2 (germline): MDHEN, SYDVKM. DNA for the CDR3: TGTGCCCTAGGGGGCACAGATACGCAGTATTTT. Its translation is CALGGTDTQYF.

The V and J genes are TRBV2 and TRBJ1-1; D is uncertain. The V and J ends lost 8 bases and 3 bases respectively, with 7 bases between them. Germline V gives CDR1 SNHLY, CDR2 FYNNEI. This CDR3 is built from 11 residues. The CDR3: CASREHTEAFF. CDR3 DNA: TGTGCCAGCCGGGAACACACTGAAGCTTTCTTT.

V usage is TRBV29-1 and J usage is TRBJ1-4; 9 bases agree with TRBD1. CDR1 and CDR2 (germline): SQVTM, ANQGSEA. V shed 4 bases, J shed 6 bases, and the junction held 9 bases outside the gene matches. CDR3 length equals 15 residues. The CDR3 DNA sequence: TGCAGCGTTGGGGACCCGACAGGGGGAGATGAAAAACTGTTTTTT. Its translation is CSVGDPTGGDEKLFF.

The genes are TRBV7-8 and TRBJ2-1; D gene unclear. The CDR3 runs to 14 residues. CDR1 and CDR2 (germline): SGHVS, FQNEAQ. V lost 1 base to trimming and J lost 6 bases, with 10 bases between them. The CDR3, as DNA: TGTGCCAGCAGCTTAGGGGGATTAGGCAATGAGCAGTTCTTC. It specifies CASSLGGLGNEQFF.

The gene calls are TRBV4-1 and TRBJ2-4; TRBD2 is a possible D gene (6 bases). Germline-derived CDR1 and CDR2 are MGHRA and YSYEKL. The V gene lost 3 bases and the J gene lost 0 bases, with 6 bases spanning the gap. This CDR3 comprises 14 residues. Here the CDR3 reads CASSQGLAKNIQYF. In DNA form, the CDR3 reads TGCGCCAGCAGCCAGGGACTAGCCAAAAACATTCAGTACTTC.

The CDR3, as DNA: TGTGCCAGTAGTACCCCCTCGGACAGGGGGGTCTATGGCTACACCTTC. Amino acids: CASSTPSDRGVYGYTF. The V and J genes are TRBV19 and TRBJ1-2, with 10 bases identical to TRBD1. The V and J ends lost 4 bases and 4 bases, in that order; junction bases with no gene match: 9. Germline CDR1 LNHDA, CDR2 SQIVND (reference sequence). The CDR3 length is 16 residues.

The rearrangement uses TRBV6-5 and TRBJ1-2; 10 bases are a match to TRBD1. V dropped 4 bases and J dropped 4; count of bases not matched to a gene: 3. The CDR3 has 14 residues. CDR1 MNHEY and CDR2 SVGAGI come from the germline V gene. CDR3 amino acids: CASSSRTGGYGYTF. The CDR3 DNA follows: TGTGCCAGCAGTTCTCGGACAGGGGGCTATGGCTACACCTTC.

The chain couples TRBV11-2 to TRBJ1-2; weak D call: TRBD1 (5 bases). Trimming took off 3 bases at V and 4 bases at J, with 15 bases between the two ends. The CDR3 sequence is 15 residues long. The V gene's germline CDR1 is SGHAT and CDR2 FQNNGV. The CDR3 here is CASSLGMGQAYGYTF. The CDR3 DNA sequence: TGTGCCAGCAGCTTGGGTATGGGGCAGGCCTATGGCTACACCTTC. Drawing the rest from reference TRBV11-2 and TRBJ1-2, the complete variable domain is EAGVAQSPRYKIIEKRQSVAFWCNPISGHATLYWYQQILGQGPKLLIQFQNNGVVDDSQLPKDRFSAERLKGVDSTLKIQPAKLEDSAVYLCASSLGMGQAYGYTFGSGTRLTVV.

CDR3 sequence reads: CASSPGVEQYF. The CDR3 DNA reads TGTGCCAGCAGCCCAGGGGTCGAGCAGTACTTC. The gene calls are TRBV2 and TRBJ2-7; D perhaps matches TRBD1 (6 bases). Trimming stripped 6 bases from V and 6 bases from J, with 9 bases between. CDR1 and CDR2 from the germline V gene are SNHLY and FYNNEI. The CDR3 spans 11 residues.

The chain carries TRBV19 and TRBJ1-2; 7 bases match TRBD1. CDR3 size: 13 residues. Losses at the gene ends were 3 bases for V and 8 bases for J; bases not matched to a gene: 6. Germline V lookup: CDR1 LNHDA, CDR2 SQIVND (reference sequence). Written as DNA, the CDR3 is TGTGCCAGTAGTATTGCGACAGGGCAGGGCTACACCTTC. It is translated as CASSIATGQGYTF.

This clone has more than one count but fewer than ten. CDR3 sequence (DNA): TGTGCCAGCAGCCAGGATGACAGAAACTACGAGCAGTACTTC. It translates to CASSQDDRNYEQYF. The chain carries TRBV11-1 and TRBJ2-7; possible D gene TRBD1, 5 bases. V lost 5 bases, J lost 3 bases, and 14 bases lay in between. Germline V gives CDR1 SGHAT, CDR2 FQDESV (reference sequence). The CDR3 totals 14 residues.

The chain links TRBV7-3 to TRBJ2-5; TRBD2 matches at 8 bases. The junction had 8 bases not matched to a gene; V was cut back by 6 bases and J by 5 bases. Germline V gene lookup returns CDR1 SGHTA and CDR2 FQGTGA. CDR3 length: 14 residues. This CDR3 is CASSQSGGLETQYF. CDR3 coding DNA: TGTGCCAGCAGTCAATCGGGAGGGCTCGAGACCCAGTACTTC.

The chain has TRBV11-1 and TRBJ2-1; tentatively, D is TRBD1 or TRBD2 (5 bases each). Trimming removed 5 bases at V and 4 bases at J, with 21 bases between. Germline V gives CDR1 SGHAT, CDR2 FQDESV (reference sequence). The CDR3 is 17 amino acids. The CDR3 loop is CASSPRIRDGTYNEQFF. The DNA of the CDR3 is TGTGCCAGCAGCCCCAGGATCCGGGACGGAACGTACAATGAGCAGTTCTTC.

The CDR3 region is CATSRFQGNDTEAFF. The CDR3 DNA sequence: TGTGCCACCAGCAGATTTCAGGGTAATGACACTGAAGCTTTCTTT. The rearrangement joins TRBV15 to TRBJ1-1; tentative D call: TRBD1 (5 bases). Trimming left V 2 bases short and J 3 bases short, with 13 bases between. Germline lookup yields CDR1 LNHNV and CDR2 YYDKDF (reference sequence). The CDR3 consists of 15 residues.

The chain carries TRBV6-9 and TRBJ2-1; D may be TRBD1 or TRBD2 (5 bases each). Trimming cost V 5 bases and J 0 bases, with 17 bases left between them. CDR3 length equals 17 residues. In germline, CDR1 is MNHGY, CDR2 SVAAGI. CDR3 loop: CASSPLWGRHSYNEQFF. The CDR3 DNA reads TGTGCCAGCAGTCCGCTTTGGGGGAGACACTCCTACAATGAGCAGTTCTTC.

V is TRBV5-1 and J is TRBJ1-1; D is uncertain. Germline lookup yields CDR1 SGHRS and CDR2 YFSETQ. With 6 bases removed from V and 1 base from J, the gap between germline ends came to 13 bases. This CDR3 is 14 amino acids long. This chain's CDR3 is CASKPEPENTEAFF. In nucleotides, the CDR3 is TGCGCCAGCAAACCAGAACCCGAGAACACTGAAGCTTTCTTT.

The rearrangement joins TRBV19 to TRBJ2-5; TRBD1 agrees at 9 bases. CDR3 length equals 15 residues. V was clipped by 6 bases and J by 4 bases; unmatched bases: 9. Germline V gives CDR1 LNHDA, CDR2 SQIVND (reference sequence). In DNA, the CDR3 is TGTGCCAGTAGCCGTAGACAGGGGGTGGGAGAGACCCAGTACTTC. Protein: CASSRRQGVGETQYF.

V and J are TRBV5-4 and TRBJ1-2, with D perhaps TRBD1 (6 bases). There are 14 residues in the CDR3. V lost 4 bases to trimming and J lost 4 bases, with 14 bases between them. Germline V gene sequence: CDR1 SGHNT, CDR2 YYREEE (reference sequence). In nucleotides, the CDR3 is TGTGCCAGCAGCCCGGGACAAGGACCCTATGGCTACACCTTC. It yields the protein CASSPGQGPYGYTF.

This clone was seen only once. V usage is TRBV19 and J usage is TRBJ1-3, with D perhaps matching TRBD1 (6 bases). The V end was cut by 5 bases, the J end by 0 bases, with 11 bases between. CDR1 and CDR2 (germline): LNHDA, SQIVND (reference sequence). The CDR3 has 15 amino acids. The CDR3 here is CASSQGGYSGNTIYF. The DNA for the CDR3 is TGTGCCAGTAGTCAAGGGGGGTACTCTGGAAACACCATATATTTT.

This chain connects TRBV5-6 to TRBJ2-3; possibly TRBD1 for D (6 bases). Trimming removed 0 bases from V and 4 bases from J, with 12 bases in between. This CDR3 is built from 15 residues. Germline V gene data show CDR1 as SGHDT and CDR2 as YYEEEE. As DNA, the CDR3 is TGTGCCAGCAGCTTGGTAACAGGGTTTTCAGATACGCAGTATTTT. Translating it yields CASSLVTGFSDTQYF.

This clone was counted once. The V call is TRBV5-1, the J call TRBJ2-5, with TRBD1 matching 9 bases. The CDR3 loop spans 16 amino acids. CDR1 is SGHRS and CDR2 is YFSETQ in the germline V gene. The V and J ends lost 3 bases and 4 bases, in that order; junction bases with no gene match: 10. The CDR3 protein is CASSSTTGGIGETQYF. The CDR3 DNA is TGCGCCAGCAGCTCGACGACAGGGGGGATAGGAGAGACCCAGTACTTC.

A note on this clone: Only one base separates this from a far larger clonotype, so it likely reflects a read error. V and J are TRBV6-1 and TRBJ1-5; D unclear. The CDR3 has 13 amino acids. Germline CDR1 is MNHNS and CDR2 is SASEGT. CDR3 in DNA: TGTGCCAGCAGTTTAGAGGGATCTCAGACCCAGCATTTT. Translation: CASSLEGSQTQHF.

The chain has TRBV11-2 and TRBJ2-7; weak D call: TRBD2 (5 bases). The CDR3 totals 16 residues. Germline-derived CDR1 and CDR2 are SGHAT and FQNNGV. The V end was cut by 5 bases, the J end by 0 bases, with 17 bases between. The CDR3 nucleotides read TGTGCCAGCAGCCAAGATTTGCGGGCCAGCTCCTACGAGCAGTACTTC. It encodes CASSQDLRASSYEQYF.

The rearrangement uses TRBV30 and TRBJ1-3; the D gene is possibly TRBD1 (5 bases). Germline CDR1 reads GTSNPN; CDR2 reads SVGIG (reference sequence). There are 13 residues in the CDR3. The V end was cut by 8 bases, the J end by 2 bases, with 13 bases between. The CDR3: CAGGLKAGNTIYF. The CDR3 nucleotides are TGTGCCGGGGGACTTAAAGCTGGAAACACCATATATTTT.

V and J are TRBV4-3 and TRBJ2-1, with D possibly TRBD2 on 5 matching bases. Germline V CDR1 and CDR2: LGHNA, YSLEER. The CDR3 has 17 residues. Trimming took 0 bases from V and 0 from J, leaving 12 bases between them. The DNA of the CDR3 is TGCGCCAGCAGCCAAGAGAGCGGAAGCAGCTCCTACAATGAGCAGTTCTTC. It yields the protein CASSQESGSSSYNEQFF.

This clone was found a few times. The chain carries TRBV5-4 and TRBJ1-2; tentatively, D is TRBD1 (5 bases). Per the germline V gene, CDR1 is SGHNT and CDR2 is YYREEE (reference sequence). The CDR3 spans 15 residues. V dropped 2 bases and J dropped 5 bases, with 16 bases sitting between them. In DNA form, the CDR3 reads TGTGCCAGCAGCTTAGGGGTACGTGATTGGTATGGCTACACCTTC. This encodes CASSLGVRDWYGYTF. Full variable domain (rest looked up from reference TRBV5-4 and TRBJ1-2): ETGVTQSPTHLIKTRGQQVTLRCSSQSGHNTVSWYQQALGQGPQFIFQYYREEENGRGNFPPRFSGLQFPNYSSELNVNALELDDSALYLCASSLGVRDWYGYTFGSGTRLTVV.